This is a list of T cell receptor beta chains from one sample in a study of read filtering for tumor transcriptome and immune sequencing. A single record per CDR3 protein comes from TCRdb applying MiXCR to the reads. Of over 80,000 distinct CDR3 sequences listed, approximately 13% are singletons. The specimen sequenced was a population of CD138-negative cells sorted from bone marrow. The receptors here all came from a donor aged 40 or over with multiple myeloma. The CDR3 runs from the conserved cysteine through the conserved F or W. The order of the fields is J gene, D gene, V gene, clone size, CDR3 protein, CDR3 DNA. A D gene is named only where the DNA matches it firmly. Clone size, where shown, is once, few, many, or a class for clones that have expanded.

J gene: TRBJ2-7; D gene: -; V gene: TRBV6-4; clone size: many; CDR3 protein: CASSFSPSGSSYEQYF; CDR3 DNA: TGTGCCAGCAGTTTCTCCCCTTCGGGGAGCTCCTACGAGCAGTACTTC
J gene: TRBJ2-7; D gene: -; V gene: TRBV5-1; clone size: many; CDR3 protein: CASSLIGQAPVEQYF; CDR3 DNA: TGCGCCAGCAGCTTAATCGGCCAGGCTCCCGTCGAGCAGTACTTC
J gene: TRBJ2-1; D gene: -; V gene: TRBV20-1; clone size: -; CDR3 protein: CSAPPSTLSYNEQFF; CDR3 DNA: TGCAGTGCCCCACCTAGCACCCTTTCCTACAATGAGCAGTTCTTC
J gene: TRBJ2-3; D gene: TRBD2; V gene: TRBV5-1; clone size: many; CDR3 protein: CASSLGLAKDTQYF; CDR3 DNA: TGCGCCAGCAGCCTGGGACTAGCGAAAGATACGCAGTATTTT
J gene: TRBJ2-7; D gene: -; V gene: TRBV7-9; clone size: few; CDR3 protein: CASSLGQGTSQDEQYF; CDR3 DNA: TGTGCCAGCAGCTTAGGACAAGGGACATCCCAGGATGAGCAGTACTTC
J gene: TRBJ1-1; D gene: -; V gene: TRBV5-1; clone size: many; CDR3 protein: CASSFSLDTEAFF; CDR3 DNA: TGCGCCAGCAGCTTCTCTCTGGATACTGAAGCTTTCTTT
J gene: TRBJ2-1; D gene: -; V gene: TRBV5-1; clone size: many; CDR3 protein: CASSLVGGLLYNEQFF; CDR3 DNA: TGCGCCAGCAGCTTGGTTGGAGGGCTACTCTACAATGAGCAGTTCTTC
J gene: TRBJ2-1; D gene: TRBD2; V gene: TRBV6-2/TRBV6-3; clone size: -; CDR3 protein: CASIGLAGEFGNEQFF; CDR3 DNA: TGTGCCAGCATCGGACTAGCGGGAGAGTTTGGCAATGAGCAGTTCTTC
J gene: TRBJ1-2; D gene: -; V gene: TRBV6-5; clone size: many; CDR3 protein: CASSRDSYGYTF; CDR3 DNA: TGTGCCAGCAGTCGAGACAGCTATGGCTACACCTTC
J gene: TRBJ2-1; D gene: TRBD1; V gene: TRBV6-4; clone size: few; CDR3 protein: CASSEDRYNEQFF; CDR3 DNA: TGTGCCAGCAGTGAGGACAGGTACAATGAGCAGTTCTTC
J gene: TRBJ1-4; D gene: -; V gene: TRBV6-1; clone size: many; CDR3 protein: CASSESRGQGNERLFF; CDR3 DNA: TGTGCCAGCAGTGAATCCCGGGGGCAGGGAAATGAAAGACTGTTTTTT
J gene: TRBJ1-1; D gene: TRBD1; V gene: TRBV6-6; clone size: many; CDR3 protein: CASSTGGSTEAFF; CDR3 DNA: TGTGCCAGCAGTACAGGGGGAAGCACTGAAGCTTTCTTT